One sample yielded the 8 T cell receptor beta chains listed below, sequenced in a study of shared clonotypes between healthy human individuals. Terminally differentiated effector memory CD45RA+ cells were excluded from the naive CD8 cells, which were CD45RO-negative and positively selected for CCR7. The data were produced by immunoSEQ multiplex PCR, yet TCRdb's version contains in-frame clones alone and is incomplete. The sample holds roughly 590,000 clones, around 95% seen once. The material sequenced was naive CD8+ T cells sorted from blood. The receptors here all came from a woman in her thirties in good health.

The CDR3 DNA is TGTGCCAGCAGTTTCATCAGGGGCAGGAATTCACCCCTCCACTTT. Translating it yields CASSFIRGRNSPLHF. V and J are TRBV28 and TRBJ1-6, with D perhaps TRBD1 (6 bases). V was shortened by 3 bases and J by 7 bases, with 13 bases between the two germline ends. CDR1 and CDR2 from the germline V gene are MDHEN and SYDVKM. CDR3 length: 15 amino acids.

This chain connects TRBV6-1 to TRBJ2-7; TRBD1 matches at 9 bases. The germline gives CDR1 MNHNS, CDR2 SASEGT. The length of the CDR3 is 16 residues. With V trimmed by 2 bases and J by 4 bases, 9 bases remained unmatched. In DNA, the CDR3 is TGTGCCAGCAGTGAATATGTGGACAGGGGTTCTTACGAGCAGTACTTC. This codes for CASSEYVDRGSYEQYF.

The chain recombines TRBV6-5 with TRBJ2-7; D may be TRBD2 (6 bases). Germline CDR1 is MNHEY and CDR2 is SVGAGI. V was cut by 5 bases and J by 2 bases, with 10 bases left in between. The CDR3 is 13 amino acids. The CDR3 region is CASSLAFTYEQYF. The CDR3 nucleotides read TGTGCCAGCAGTCTAGCGTTTACCTACGAGCAGTACTTC.

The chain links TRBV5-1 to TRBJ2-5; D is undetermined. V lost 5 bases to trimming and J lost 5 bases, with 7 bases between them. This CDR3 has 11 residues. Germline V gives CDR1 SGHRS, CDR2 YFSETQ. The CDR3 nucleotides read TGCGCCAGCAGGCGCTGGGAGACCCAGTACTTC. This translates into CASRRWETQYF.

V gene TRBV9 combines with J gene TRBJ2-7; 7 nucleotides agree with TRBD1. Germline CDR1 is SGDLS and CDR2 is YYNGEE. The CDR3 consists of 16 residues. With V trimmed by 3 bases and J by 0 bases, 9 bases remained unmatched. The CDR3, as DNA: TGTGCCAGCAGCGCGTTAGACAGGGCGAGCTCCTACGAGCAGTACTTC. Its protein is CASSALDRASSYEQYF.

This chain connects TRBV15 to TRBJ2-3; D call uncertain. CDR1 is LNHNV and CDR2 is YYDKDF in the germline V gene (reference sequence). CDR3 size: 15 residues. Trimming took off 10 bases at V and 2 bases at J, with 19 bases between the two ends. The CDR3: CAITDEDGFTDTQYF. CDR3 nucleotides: TGTGCCATCACGGACGAAGACGGATTCACAGATACGCAGTATTTT.

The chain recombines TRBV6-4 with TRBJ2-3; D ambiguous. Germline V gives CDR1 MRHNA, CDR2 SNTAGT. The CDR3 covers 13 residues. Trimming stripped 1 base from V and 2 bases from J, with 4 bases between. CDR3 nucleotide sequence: TGTGCCAGCAGTGACTTTAACACAGATACGCAGTATTTT. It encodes CASSDFNTDTQYF.

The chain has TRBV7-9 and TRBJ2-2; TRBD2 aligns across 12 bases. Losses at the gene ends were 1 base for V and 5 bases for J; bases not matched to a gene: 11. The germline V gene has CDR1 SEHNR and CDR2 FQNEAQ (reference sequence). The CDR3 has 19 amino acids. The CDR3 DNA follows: TGTGCCAGCAGCTTAGGGGGGACTAGCGGGTCCAGAGCGACCGGGGAGCTGTTTTTT. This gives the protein CASSLGGTSGSRATGELFF.